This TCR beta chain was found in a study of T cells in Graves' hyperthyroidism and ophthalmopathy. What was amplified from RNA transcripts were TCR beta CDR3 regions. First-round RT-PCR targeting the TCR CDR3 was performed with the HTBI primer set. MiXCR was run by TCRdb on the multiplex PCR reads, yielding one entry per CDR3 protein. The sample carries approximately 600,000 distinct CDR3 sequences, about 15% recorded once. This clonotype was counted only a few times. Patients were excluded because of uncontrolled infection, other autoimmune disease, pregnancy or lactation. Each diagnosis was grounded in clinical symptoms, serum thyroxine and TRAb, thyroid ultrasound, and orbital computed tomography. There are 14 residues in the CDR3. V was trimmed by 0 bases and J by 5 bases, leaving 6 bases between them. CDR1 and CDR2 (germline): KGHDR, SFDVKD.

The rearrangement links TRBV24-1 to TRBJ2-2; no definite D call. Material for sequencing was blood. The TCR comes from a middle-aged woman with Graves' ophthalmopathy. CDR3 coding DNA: TGTGCCACCAGTGATTTGTTAGGAACCGGGGAGCTGTTTTTT. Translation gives CATSDLLGTGELFF.